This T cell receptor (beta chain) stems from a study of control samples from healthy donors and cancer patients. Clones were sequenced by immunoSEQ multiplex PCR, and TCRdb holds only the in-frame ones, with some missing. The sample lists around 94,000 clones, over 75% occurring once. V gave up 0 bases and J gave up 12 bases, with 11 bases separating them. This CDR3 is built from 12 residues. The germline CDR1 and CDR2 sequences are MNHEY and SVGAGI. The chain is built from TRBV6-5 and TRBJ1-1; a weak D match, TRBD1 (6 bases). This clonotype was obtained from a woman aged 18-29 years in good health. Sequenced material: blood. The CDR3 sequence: CASSYSQGTTFF. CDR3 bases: TGTGCCAGCAGTTACTCTCAGGGGACGACTTTCTTT.